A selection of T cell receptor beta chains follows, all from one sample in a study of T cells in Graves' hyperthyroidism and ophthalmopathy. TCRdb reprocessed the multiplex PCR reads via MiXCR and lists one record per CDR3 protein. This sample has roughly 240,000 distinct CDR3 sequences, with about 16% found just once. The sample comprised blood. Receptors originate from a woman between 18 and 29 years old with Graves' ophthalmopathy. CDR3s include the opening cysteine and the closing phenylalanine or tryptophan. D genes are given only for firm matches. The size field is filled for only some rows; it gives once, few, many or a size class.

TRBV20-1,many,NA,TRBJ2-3,TGCAGTGCTAGATATGCCGAGGGAGATACGCAGTATTTT,CSARYAEGDTQYF
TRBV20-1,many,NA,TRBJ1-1,TGCAGTGGACTCGGGGTGGGGAGTGTAGCTTTCTTT,CSGLGVGSVAFF
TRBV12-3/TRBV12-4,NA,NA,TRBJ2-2,TGTGCCAGCAGTTTATCATCCCGGGTCCCCGGGGAGCTGTTTTTT,CASSLSSRVPGELFF
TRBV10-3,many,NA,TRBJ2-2,TGTGCCATCAGTGAGCTCGGGAGAGGTACCGGGGAGCTGTTTTTT,CAISELGRGTGELFF
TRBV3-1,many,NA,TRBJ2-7,TGTGCCAGCAGCCCAGGGACATTTGGGTACGAGCAGTACTTC,CASSPGTFGYEQYF
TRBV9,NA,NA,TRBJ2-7,TGTGCCAGCAGCGCGTACGAGGGGAGCGCCTACGAGCAGTACTTC,CASSAYEGSAYEQYF
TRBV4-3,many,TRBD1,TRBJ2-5,TGCGCCAGCAGCCACAGAGACAGGGGAGAGACCCAGTACTTC,CASSHRDRGETQYF
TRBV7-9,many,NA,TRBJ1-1,TGTGCCAGCAGCTCGCAGGGCCCCCCAGCTGAAGCTTTCTTT,CASSSQGPPAEAFF
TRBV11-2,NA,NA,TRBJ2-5,TGTGCCAGCCAGAAGTGGAACTACCAAGAGACCCAGTACTTC,CASQKWNYQETQYF
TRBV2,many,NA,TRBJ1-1,TGTGCCAGCAGTGATGGCAGGGAGAGAACTGAAGCTTTCTTT,CASSDGRERTEAFF
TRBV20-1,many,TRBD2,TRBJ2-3,TGCAGTGCTAGTAAAGTATGGCTAGCGGGGCTCACAGATACGCAGTATTTT,CSASKVWLAGLTDTQYF
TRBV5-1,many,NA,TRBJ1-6,TGCGCCAGCAGCTTGACAGCATCTAATTCACCCCTCCACTTT,CASSLTASNSPLHF
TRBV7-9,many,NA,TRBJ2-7,TGTGCCAGCAGCCGCGAATGGCGGAACTCCTACGAGCAGTACTTC,CASSREWRNSYEQYF
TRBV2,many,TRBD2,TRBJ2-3,TGTGCCAGCAGTCCCGGGACTAGCGCCACAGATACGCAGTATTTT,CASSPGTSATDTQYF
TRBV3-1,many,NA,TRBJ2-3,TGTGCCAGCAGCCAAATGGGCGGGGGCTACACAGATACGCAGTATTTT,CASSQMGGGYTDTQYF
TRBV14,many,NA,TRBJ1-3,TGTGCCAGCAGCCAAGAACGGGGGGCTGGAAACACCATATATTTT,CASSQERGAGNTIYF
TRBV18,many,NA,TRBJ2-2,TGTGCCAGCTCACCGTCGGCGCACCCTAACACCGGGGAGCTGTTTTTT,CASSPSAHPNTGELFF
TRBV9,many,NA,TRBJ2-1,TGTGCCAGCAGCGTAGACTTGTTCAATGAGCAGTTCTTC,CASSVDLFNEQFF
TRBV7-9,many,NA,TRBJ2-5,TGTGCCAGCAGCCCCCCCGTGGGGGTCCAAGAGACCCAGTACTTC,CASSPPVGVQETQYF
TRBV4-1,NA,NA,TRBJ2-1,TGCGCCAGCAGCCAAGTGGGTCTAGCCGGCGATGAGCAGTTCTTC,CASSQVGLAGDEQFF
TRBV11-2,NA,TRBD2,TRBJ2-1,TGTGCCAGCAGCTTAGAGGGAGCGGGGGGCCAGCACTACAATGAGCAGTTCTTC,CASSLEGAGGQHYNEQFF
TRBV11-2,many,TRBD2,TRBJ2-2,TGTGCCAGCAGCTTTCGTAGCGGGAGGGCATCCACCGGGGAGCTGTTTTTT,CASSFRSGRASTGELFF
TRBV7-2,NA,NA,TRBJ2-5,TGTGCCAGCAGCTCAGAGTATTACACAGCCCAAGAGACCCAGTACTTC,CASSSEYYTAQETQYF
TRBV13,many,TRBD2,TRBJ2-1,TGTGCCAGCAGCTTAGGTGGGGCGGGAGGTAACAATGAGCAGTTCTTC,CASSLGGAGGNNEQFF
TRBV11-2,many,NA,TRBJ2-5,TGTGCCAGCAGCCCAAAAGACAGACGATACCAAGAGACCCAGTACTTC,CASSPKDRRYQETQYF
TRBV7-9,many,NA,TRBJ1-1,TGTGCCAGCAGCTTAGAGGGGACAAAGAACACTGAAGCTTTCTTT,CASSLEGTKNTEAFF
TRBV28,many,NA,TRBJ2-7,TGTGCCAGCATTCCCGGTGTAACAGGGAGGAACGAGCAGTACTTC,CASIPGVTGRNEQYF
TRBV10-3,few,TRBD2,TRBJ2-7,TGTGCCACGGGGGGCGGGAGGGAAATTAACGAGCAGTACTTC,CATGGGREINEQYF
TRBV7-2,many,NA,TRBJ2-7,TGTGCCAGCAGCTTTGGAAGCCACAGGGGGGGGTACGAGCAGTACTTC,CASSFGSHRGGYEQYF
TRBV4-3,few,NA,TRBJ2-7,TGCGCCAGCAGCCAGACGCGAATCTACGAGCAGTACTTC,CASSQTRIYEQYF
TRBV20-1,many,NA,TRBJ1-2,TGCAGTGGGGGGAGGGAGGGCTATGGCTACACCTTC,CSGGREGYGYTF
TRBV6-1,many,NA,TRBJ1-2,TGTGCCACCGGGCAGGGCGCGGGCTATGGCTACACCTTC,CATGQGAGYGYTF
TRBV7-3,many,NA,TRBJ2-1,TGTGCCAGCAGCTTAGGACGGGACTCCGATGAGCAGTTCTTC,CASSLGRDSDEQFF
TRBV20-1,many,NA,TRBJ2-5,TGCAGTGCTAGAGATCCCGCCCGGGGCCCCCAGGACGGGACCCAGTACTTC,CSARDPARGPQDGTQYF
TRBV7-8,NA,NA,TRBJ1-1,TGTGCCAGCAGCTCCTTGGGGATCGTGAACACTGAAGCTTTCTTT,CASSSLGIVNTEAFF
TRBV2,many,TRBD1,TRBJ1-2,TGTGCCAGCAGTGCACCGACAGGGGAAGACTATGGCTACACCTTC,CASSAPTGEDYGYTF
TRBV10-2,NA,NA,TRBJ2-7,TGCGCCAGCAGACAGGGCCGTACCTACGAGCAGTACTTC,CASRQGRTYEQYF
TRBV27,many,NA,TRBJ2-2,TGTGCCAGCAGTTTAGGATGGACGGAGAACACCGGGGAGCTGTTTTTT,CASSLGWTENTGELFF
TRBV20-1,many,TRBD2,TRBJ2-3,TGCAGTGCTAGAGGGCCCAGCGGGGACACAGATACGCAGTATTTT,CSARGPSGDTDTQYF
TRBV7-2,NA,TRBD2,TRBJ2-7,TGTGCCAGCAGCTCTTCCCTCGGGGCGGGAGGGGAGCAGTACTTC,CASSSSLGAGGEQYF
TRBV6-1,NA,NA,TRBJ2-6,TGTGCCAGCAGGGCGACAGGAGCTGGGGCCAACGTCCTGACTTTC,CASRATGAGANVLTF
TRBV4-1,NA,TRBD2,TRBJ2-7,TGCGCCAGCAGCCAAGACGACGGACTAGCGGGAGTGCGAGAGCAGTACTTC,CASSQDDGLAGVREQYF
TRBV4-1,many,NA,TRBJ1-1,TGCGCCAGCAGCCAGGCGAATGGAGGAGCTTTCTTT,CASSQANGGAFF
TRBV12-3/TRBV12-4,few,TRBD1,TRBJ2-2,TGTGCCAGCAGCAGTGCCGGGACAGTAAACACCGGGGAGCTGTTTTTT,CASSSAGTVNTGELFF
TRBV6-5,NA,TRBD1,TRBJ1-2,TGTGCCAGCAGTTACGGGGCAGACAGGGGTGATGGCTACACCTTC,CASSYGADRGDGYTF
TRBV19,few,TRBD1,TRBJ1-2,TGTGCCAGTAGTATATCCGGGACAGGGCCCTATGGCTACACCTTC,CASSISGTGPYGYTF
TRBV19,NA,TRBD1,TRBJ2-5,TGTGCCACCTCAAGGGCAGGGGGAGAGACCCAGTACTTC,CATSRAGGETQYF
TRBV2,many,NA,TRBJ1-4,TGTGCCAGCAGTGAGTCGACCTGGAGCACTAATGAAAAACTGTTTTTT,CASSESTWSTNEKLFF
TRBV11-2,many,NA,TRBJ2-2,TGTGCCAGCAGCTTTGTTGGGGGTTCCACCGGGGAGCTGTTTTTT,CASSFVGGSTGELFF
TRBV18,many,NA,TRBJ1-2,TGTGCCAGCTCACCGACAGCTAACTATGGCTACACCTTC,CASSPTANYGYTF
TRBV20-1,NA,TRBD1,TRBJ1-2,TGCAGTGCTAGCCCGGGACAGGGGGCAGAAGGCTACACCTTC,CSASPGQGAEGYTF
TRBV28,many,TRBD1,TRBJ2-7,TGTGCCAGCAGTGACTACAGGGGGGCCCTCTACGAGCAGTACTTC,CASSDYRGALYEQYF
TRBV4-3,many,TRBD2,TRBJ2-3,TGCGCCAGCAGCCAAAGGACTAGCGGGACGAGCACAGATACGCAGTATTTT,CASSQRTSGTSTDTQYF